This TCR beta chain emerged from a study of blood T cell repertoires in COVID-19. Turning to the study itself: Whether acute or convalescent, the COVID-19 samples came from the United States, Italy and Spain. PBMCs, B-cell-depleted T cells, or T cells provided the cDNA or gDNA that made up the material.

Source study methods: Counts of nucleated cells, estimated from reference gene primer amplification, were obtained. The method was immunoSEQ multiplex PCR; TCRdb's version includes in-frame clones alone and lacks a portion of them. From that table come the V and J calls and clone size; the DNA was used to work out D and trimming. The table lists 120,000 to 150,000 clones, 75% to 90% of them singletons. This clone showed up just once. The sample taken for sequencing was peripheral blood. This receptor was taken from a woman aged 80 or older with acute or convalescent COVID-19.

CDR3 amino acids: CASRFGRVSSYNEQFF. CDR3 bases: TGTGCCAGCAGATTTGGGCGGGTGAGCTCCTACAATGAGCAGTTCTTC. The chain joins TRBV28 to TRBJ2-1, with D maybe TRBD2 (5 bases). This CDR3 region has 16 residues. CDR1 is MDHEN, CDR2 SYDVKM, per germline. V shed 6 bases and J shed 0 bases, with 15 bases lying between them.